The rows below give T cell receptor beta chains drawn from one sample of a study of blood T cell repertoires in COVID-19. The method was immunoSEQ multiplex PCR; TCRdb's version includes in-frame clones alone and lacks a portion of them. The sample consists of approximately 300,000 clones, roughly 90% of them appearing once. The sample comprised PBMCs or T cells enriched from blood (not recorded which). These receptors all come from a man in his sixties who had recovered from COVID-19. CDR3s include the opening cysteine and the closing phenylalanine or tryptophan. Each record gives: J gene, clone size, D gene, V gene, CDR3 DNA, CDR3 protein. The D gene is left open where the match is weak. Some rows have no size entry. The others give once, few or many, or a class for an expanded clone.

>TRBJ1-3|.|TRBD1|TRBV9
TGTGCCAGCACCGAAGACAGGGGAGCAGATGGAAACACCATATATTTT
CASTEDRGADGNTIYF
>TRBJ1-5|.|.|TRBV18
TGTGCCAGCTCACGGACAGTAAATAGCAATCAGCCCCAGCATTTT
CASSRTVNSNQPQHF
>TRBJ2-2|.|.|TRBV7-2
TGTGCCAGCAGACTCACGGGCACCGGGGAGCTGTTTTTT
CASRLTGTGELFF
>TRBJ1-2|.|.|TRBV7-2
TGTGCCAGCAGCTTAAACAGGGTTGGCTACACCTTC
CASSLNRVGYTF
>TRBJ1-6|.|TRBD1|TRBV6-1
TGTGCCAGCAGTGACCGCGGAGGGGGCACCGCCGGGTCACCCCTCCACTTT
CASSDRGGGTAGSPLHF
>TRBJ1-5|.|.|TRBV6-2/TRBV6-3
TGTGCCAGCAGTTACCTGGGGGCGAGCAATCAGCCCCAGCATTTT
CASSYLGASNQPQHF
>TRBJ2-5|.|TRBD2|TRBV5-1
TGCGCCAGCAGCTTGGCGACTAGCCCCCGGACCCAGTACTTC
CASSLATSPRTQYF
>TRBJ2-7|.|TRBD1|TRBV6-2/TRBV6-3
TGTGCCAGCAGCACCCGGGTCAGGGGGCGCTTTGGGTACGAGCAGTACTTC
CASSTRVRGRFGYEQYF
>TRBJ2-1|.|.|TRBV5-1
TGCGCCAGCAGCTTGGCCTTTGAGCAGTTCTTC
CASSLAFEQFF
>TRBJ2-5|.|.|TRBV20-1
TGCAGTGCTAGAGATGAGGAGACCCAGTACTTC
CSARDEETQYF
>TRBJ2-1|.|.|TRBV6-5
TGTGCCAGCAGCCTGGGAGGCAGCTACAATGAGCAGTTCTTC
CASSLGGSYNEQFF
>TRBJ1-5|.|TRBD1|TRBV30
TGTGCCTGGAGTGGACAGGGATATCAGCCCCAGCATTTT
CAWSGQGYQPQHF
>TRBJ2-2|.|.|TRBV19
TGTGCCAGTAGTATCGAGGGCCAATCGAACACCGGGGAGCTGTTTTTT
CASSIEGQSNTGELFF
>TRBJ2-7|.|TRBD1|TRBV11-3
TGTGCCAGCAGCTTTAACAGGGGCGAGCAGTACTTC
CASSFNRGEQYF
>TRBJ2-7|few|.|TRBV9
TGTGCCAGCAGCGTAGTGGGGGCAGGTGAGCAGTACTTC
CASSVVGAGEQYF
>TRBJ1-2|.|.|TRBV13
TGTGCCAGCAGTTCCTTGGTAGTTGGCTACACCTTC
CASSSLVVGYTF
>TRBJ1-2|.|.|TRBV5-1
TGCGCCAGCAGCTCACAGGGAGACTATGGCTACACCTTC
CASSSQGDYGYTF
>TRBJ1-2|.|.|TRBV28
TGTGCCAGCAGGAAACGGAGGGGTAGTCTCGGTCAAGGCTACACCTTC
CASRKRRGSLGQGYTF
>TRBJ2-1|.|.|TRBV9
TGTGCCAGCAGCGTAGATTTTGGAGCTGAGCAGTTCTTC
CASSVDFGAEQFF
>TRBJ1-2|few|.|TRBV2
TGTGCCAGCAGTCTCAACCCCAGGGATGGCTACACCTTC
CASSLNPRDGYTF
>TRBJ2-1|.|TRBD1|TRBV19
TGTGCCAGTACCAAGACAGGGGATTCCTACAATGAGCAGTTCTTC
CASTKTGDSYNEQFF
>TRBJ1-4|.|.|TRBV4-1
TGCGCCAGCAGCCAAGGGCAGGGCCCGACGGCTGAAAAACTGTTTTTT
CASSQGQGPTAEKLFF
>TRBJ2-3|.|.|TRBV24-1
TGTGCCACCAGTGATCGGGGGAGCACAGATACGCAGTATTTT
CATSDRGSTDTQYF
>TRBJ2-3|.|TRBD2|TRBV24-1
TGTGCCACCAGTGATCGTAGACTAGCGGGAGGAAACACAGATACGCAGTATTTT
CATSDRRLAGGNTDTQYF
>TRBJ2-3|.|TRBD2|TRBV7-9
TGTGCCCGGTCAGCGGGAACTAGCACAGATACGCAGTATTTT
CARSAGTSTDTQYF
>TRBJ2-5|once|.|TRBV2
TGTGCCAGCAGTGAAGAGAGAGAAGAGACCCAGTACTTC
CASSEEREETQYF
>TRBJ1-2|once|TRBD1|TRBV28
TGTGCCAGCAGAGAAACGCCAGGGGGGCTAGGCTATGGCTACACCTTC
CASRETPGGLGYGYTF
>TRBJ2-3|once|.|TRBV27
TGTGCCAGCACCACAGGGAGTAGGCATACGCAGTATTTT
CASTTGSRHTQYF
>TRBJ2-4|.|.|TRBV5-5
TGTGCCAGCAGCTTGGCCCCGGGAAAAACGGGGTCAAACATTCAGTACTTC
CASSLAPGKTGSNIQYF
>TRBJ1-5|.|.|TRBV7-2
TGTGCCAGCAGCCTCGGAGGACAGCCCCAGCATTTT
CASSLGGQPQHF
>TRBJ1-6|.|.|TRBV7-9
TGTGCCAGCGTAGAGGGCGGGGGTAATTCACCCCTCCACTTT
CASVEGGGNSPLHF
>TRBJ2-1|once|.|TRBV9
TGTGCCAGCAGCCCAGGGGTTTGGGGCTACAATGAGCAGTTCTTC
CASSPGVWGYNEQFF
>TRBJ1-6|.|TRBD1|TRBV10-1
TGCGCCAGCAAAAAGGACAGGGGGCTAGGATCACCCCTCCACTTT
CASKKDRGLGSPLHF
>TRBJ2-7|.|.|TRBV2
TGTGCCAGCGGAGCAGGGGGGCATTACGAGCAGTACTTC
CASGAGGHYEQYF
>TRBJ2-3|.|.|TRBV28
TGTGCCAGCAGTTTAGTAAGGGCAGGGATTGGCACAGATACGCAGTATTTT
CASSLVRAGIGTDTQYF
>TRBJ2-7|.|.|TRBV15
TGTGCCACCAGCAGAGGCTCGGGATATCCCCCCTACGAGCAGTACTTC
CATSRGSGYPPYEQYF
>TRBJ1-4|.|.|TRBV6-1
TGTGCCAGCAGTGAACTTGGGGTACACGGACTAGTTAATGAAAAACTGTTTTTT
CASSELGVHGLVNEKLFF
>TRBJ1-2|.|.|TRBV6-5
TGTGCCAGCGCCGGCGGACAGAACTATGGCTACACCTTC
CASAGGQNYGYTF
>TRBJ1-4|.|.|TRBV19
TGTGCCAGTAGTGATACAGGGAACGATGAAAAACTGTTTTTT
CASSDTGNDEKLFF
>TRBJ1-1|once|TRBD1|TRBV5-4
TGTGCCAGCAGCCGGGACAGGCGCGACACTGAAGCTTTCTTT
CASSRDRRDTEAFF
>TRBJ2-4|.|.|TRBV15
TGTGCCACCAGTATTCACTCTCAGGGCAGGTTAGCCAAAAACATTCAGTACTTC
CATSIHSQGRLAKNIQYF
>TRBJ2-7|few|TRBD1|TRBV11-2
TGTGCCAGCAGCTTAGTGGTTACAGGGGTCGAGCAGTACTTC
CASSLVVTGVEQYF
>TRBJ2-3|.|TRBD1|TRBV24-1
TGTGCCACCAGTGATTTCGGCAGGGGGTTACAAGATACGCAGTATTTT
CATSDFGRGLQDTQYF
>TRBJ2-5|.|.|TRBV12-3/TRBV12-4
TGTGCCAGCAGTTTCAGGGGCGGGGAGACCCAGTACTTC
CASSFRGGETQYF
>TRBJ2-2|.|TRBD1|TRBV12-3/TRBV12-4
TGTGCCAGCAGCTTACAGGGGGACCGGGAGCTGTTTTTT
CASSLQGDRELFF
>TRBJ2-3|.|.|TRBV24-1
TGTGCCACCAGTCCCCGGGGGGCAGGCACAGATACGCAGTATTTT
CATSPRGAGTDTQYF
>TRBJ1-4|.|.|TRBV11-1
TGTGCCAGCAGCCAGGCTGCAACTAATGAAAAACTGTTTTTT
CASSQAATNEKLFF